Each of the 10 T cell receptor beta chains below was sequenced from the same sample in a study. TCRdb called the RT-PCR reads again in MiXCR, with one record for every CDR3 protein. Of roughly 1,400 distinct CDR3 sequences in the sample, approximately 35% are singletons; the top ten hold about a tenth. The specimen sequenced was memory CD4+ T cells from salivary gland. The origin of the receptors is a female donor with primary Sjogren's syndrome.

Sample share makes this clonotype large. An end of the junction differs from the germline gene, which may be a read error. The CDR3 region has the DNA TGCGCCAGCAGTCAGTCGGGGGCTACAGATACGCAGTATTTT. It yields the protein CASSQSGATDTQYF. The chain carries TRBV10-2 and TRBJ2-3; D possibly uses TRBD1 or TRBD2 (6 bases each). CDR1 and CDR2 from the germline V gene are WSHSY and SAAADI. The CDR3 has 14 amino acids.

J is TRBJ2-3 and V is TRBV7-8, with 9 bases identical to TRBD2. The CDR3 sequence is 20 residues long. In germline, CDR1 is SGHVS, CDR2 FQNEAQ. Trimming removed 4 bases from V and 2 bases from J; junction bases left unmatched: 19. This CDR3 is CASSSRLPTPAGGPTDTQYF. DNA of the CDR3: TGTGCCAGCAGCTCTCGTCTTCCCACTCCAGCGGGGGGCCCCACAGATACGCAGTATTTT.

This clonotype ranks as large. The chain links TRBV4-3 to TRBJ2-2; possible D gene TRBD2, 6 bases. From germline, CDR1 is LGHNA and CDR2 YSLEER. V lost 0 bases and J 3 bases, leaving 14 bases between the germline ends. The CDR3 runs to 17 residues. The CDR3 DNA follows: TGCGCCAGCAGCCAAGAATGGAGGGATCGGTACACCGGGGAGCTGTTTTTT. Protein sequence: CASSQEWRDRYTGELFF.

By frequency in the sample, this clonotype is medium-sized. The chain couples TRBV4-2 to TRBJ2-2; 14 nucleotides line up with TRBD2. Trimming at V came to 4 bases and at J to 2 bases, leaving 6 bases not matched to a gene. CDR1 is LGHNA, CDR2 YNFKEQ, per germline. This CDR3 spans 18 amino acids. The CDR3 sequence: CASSPRTSGGINTGELFF. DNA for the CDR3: TGTGCCAGCAGCCCAAGGACTAGCGGGGGGATCAACACCGGGGAGCTGTTTTTT.

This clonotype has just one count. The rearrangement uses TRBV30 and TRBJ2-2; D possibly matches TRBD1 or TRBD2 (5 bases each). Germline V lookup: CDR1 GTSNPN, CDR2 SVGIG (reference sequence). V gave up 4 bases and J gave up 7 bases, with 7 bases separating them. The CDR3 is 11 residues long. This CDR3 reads CAWTGHGELFF. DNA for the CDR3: TGTGCCTGGACGGGGCACGGGGAGCTGTTTTTT.

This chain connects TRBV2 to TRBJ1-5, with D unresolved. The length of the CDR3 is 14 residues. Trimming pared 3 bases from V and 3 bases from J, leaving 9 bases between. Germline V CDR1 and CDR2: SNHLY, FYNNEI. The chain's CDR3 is CASSDRYLNQPQHF. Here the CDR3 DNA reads TGTGCCAGCAGTGACCGATACCTCAATCAGCCCCAGCATTTT.

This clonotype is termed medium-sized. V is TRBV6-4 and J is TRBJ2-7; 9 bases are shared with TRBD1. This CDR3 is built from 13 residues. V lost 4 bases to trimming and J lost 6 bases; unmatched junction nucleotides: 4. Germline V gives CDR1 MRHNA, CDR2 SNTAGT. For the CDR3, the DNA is TGTGCCAGCAGTGCAACAGGGGGCTCCGAGCAGTACTTC. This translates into CASSATGGSEQYF.

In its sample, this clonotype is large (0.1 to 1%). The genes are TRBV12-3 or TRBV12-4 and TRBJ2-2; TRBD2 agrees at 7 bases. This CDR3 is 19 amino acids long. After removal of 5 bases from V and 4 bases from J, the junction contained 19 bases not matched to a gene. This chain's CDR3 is CASSPLGAGVGYGTGELFF. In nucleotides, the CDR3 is TGTGCCAGCAGTCCCCTAGGGGCGGGGGTTGGTTACGGCACCGGGGAGCTGTTTTTT.

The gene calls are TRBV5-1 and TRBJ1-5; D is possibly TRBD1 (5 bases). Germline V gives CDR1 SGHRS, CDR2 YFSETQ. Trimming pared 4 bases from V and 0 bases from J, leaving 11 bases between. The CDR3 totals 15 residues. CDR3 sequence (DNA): TGCGCCAGCAGCCCGGGGGAGGGTAGCAATCAGCCCCAGCATTTT. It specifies CASSPGEGSNQPQHF.

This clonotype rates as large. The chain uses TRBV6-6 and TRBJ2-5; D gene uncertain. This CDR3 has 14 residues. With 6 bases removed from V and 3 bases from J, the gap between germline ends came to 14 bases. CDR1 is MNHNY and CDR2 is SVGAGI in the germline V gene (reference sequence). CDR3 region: CASSLSGNKETQYF. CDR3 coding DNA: TGTGCCAGCAGCTTGTCGGGTAATAAAGAGACCCAGTACTTC.